The clone carrying this TCR beta chain was counted a single time. Its antigen is not known. Regarding time point: week 11, during vaccination. The investigators gave 300 ug of mutant IDH1 20-mer peptide in each vaccine dose, together with topical imiquimod. The germline CDR1 and CDR2 sequences are MDHEN and SYDVKM. The CDR3 is 16 residues long. Trimming removed 5 bases from V and 8 bases from J; junction bases left unmatched: 12. This table comes from immunoSEQ multiplex PCR, and its TCRdb copy is limited to in-frame clones, with some not included. The sample carries around 120,000 clones, about 82% recorded once. The sample originates from a study of a mutant IDH1 vaccine in newly diagnosed glioma.

This clonotype was obtained from a man aged 35-49 years with glioma. V is TRBV28 and J is TRBJ2-6; TRBD2 matches at 7 bases. Sequenced material: PBMCs, taken from a glioma patient whose treatment included an IDH1 peptide vaccine. The CDR3 sequence: CASSPLAALGTNVLTF. The CDR3 DNA is TGTGCCAGCAGTCCCCTAGCGGCTCTGGGGACCAACGTCCTGACTTTC.